The 27 T cell receptor beta chains listed next were all sequenced from one sample in a study of T cells in women clearing cervical HPV infection. The table came from immunoSEQ multiplex PCR; TCRdb's copy has only in-frame clones and leaves some out. Its table records tens of thousands of clones. The sequenced sample was blood buffy coat. These receptors came from a woman aged 18 to 75 with a cervical HPV16 infection that either progressed to CIN3+ or cleared (not recorded which).

In regard to this clone: The CDR3 goes on 3 residues after the read ends, and that part is filled in from the germline J gene. The rearrangement uses TRBV7-2 and TRBJ2-2; 7 positions agree with TRBD2. J lost 4 bases, V lost 1 base, and 3 bases had no gene match. Germline-derived CDR1 and CDR2 are SGHTA and FQGNSA. This CDR3 contains 15 residues. Partial CDR3 DNA: TGTGCCAGCAGCTTAGTTTCGGGGGGCACCGGGGAG. This codes for CASSLVSGGTGE. The CDR3 in its entirety is CASSLVSGGTGELFF.

With regard to this clone: Read coverage stops 3 residues before the CDR3 terminus; the germline J gene supplies the remainder. This rearrangement joins TRBV6-2 or TRBV6-3 to TRBJ2-7, with 9 bases identical to TRBD2. There are 15 residues in the CDR3. Germline lookup yields CDR1 MNHEY and CDR2 SVGEGT. The trim removed 4 bases at V and 1 base at J, leaving 5 bases unmatched. This chain's CDR3 is CASSSAGGGSYEQYF. The covered CDR3 bases are TGTGCCAGCAGTTCAGCGGGAGGTGGTTCCTACGAG.

Note on this clone: The read stops 3 residues short of the end of the CDR3; the missing end is completed from the germline J gene. The rearrangement joins TRBV20-1 to TRBJ1-1; a possible D gene is TRBD1 (6 bases). V dropped 1 base and J dropped 0 bases, with 9 bases sitting between them. The CDR3 totals 14 residues. Germline V gene data show CDR1 as DFQATT and CDR2 as SNEGSKA (reference sequence). CDR3 DNA (partial): TGCAGTGCTAGAGTCGACAGGTTGAACACTGAA. This translates into CSARVDRLNTE. The CDR3 in its entirety is CSARVDRLNTEAFF.

Comments on this clone: Read sequence stops 3 residues before the CDR3 end, and the germline J gene provides the missing end. The chain joins TRBV12-3 or TRBV12-4 to TRBJ1-6; 7 bases line up with TRBD1. V lost 5 bases, J lost 9 bases, and 16 bases stayed unmatched. The CDR3 is 17 amino acids. This CDR3 is CASSRDRVKEGSSPLHF. CDR3 DNA, as far as it was read: TGTGCCAGCAGTCGCGACAGGGTTAAAGAGGGAAGTTCACCC.

About this clone itself: The observed sequence ends 3 residues before the CDR3 terminus, with the missing tail filled in from the germline J gene. The chain uses TRBV6-4 and TRBJ1-1, with TRBD1 matching 7 bases. The CDR3 runs 12 residues. Germline values: CDR1 MRHNA, CDR2 SNTAGT. CDR3 DNA, as far as it was read: TGTGCCAGCAGTGACAGGGGGCGCCGA. Translated: CASSDRGRR. Given in full, the CDR3 is CASSDRGRRAFF.

As regards this clone: Coverage ceases 3 residues before the CDR3 finishes, and the germline J gene fills in the end. The chain uses TRBV5-1 and TRBJ2-3; no definite D call. V lost 0 bases and J 2 bases, leaving 7 bases between the germline ends. Germline V CDR1 and CDR2: SGHRS, YFSETQ. The CDR3 totals 14 residues. CDR3 DNA, as far as it was read: TGCGCCAGCAGCTTGGTGGGCCCCACAGATACG. Protein sequence: CASSLVGPTDT. The full CDR3 reads CASSLVGPTDTQYF.

A note on this clone: The read finishes 3 residues shy of the CDR3 end, and the germline J gene is used to complete it. The chain employs TRBV7-2 and TRBJ1-2; TRBD1 might be the D (6 bases). There are 14 residues in the CDR3. V lost 3 bases, J lost 4 bases, and 12 bases lay in between. The germline CDR1 and CDR2 sequences are SGHTA and FQGNSA. The CDR3 here is CASSFYREAYGYTF. Incomplete CDR3 DNA: TGTGCCAGCAGCTTTTACAGGGAGGCCTATGGC.

In the case of this clone: The read halts 3 residues ahead of the CDR3 end, with the missing end drawn from the germline J gene. The V and J genes are TRBV18 and TRBJ2-3, with 11 bases identical to TRBD2. The CDR3 covers 16 residues. The germline gives CDR1 KGHSH, CDR2 LQKENI. The sequenced CDR3 bases are TGTGCCAGCTCACCATCTAGCGGGGGGATCCAAGAGACG. Its protein is CASSPSSGGIQET. The whole CDR3 protein is CASSPSSGGIQETQYF.

On this clone itself: The read ends 3 residues shy of where the CDR3 ends; the end is completed using the germline J gene. The chain uses TRBV30 and TRBJ2-2; D is possibly TRBD1 (5 bases). This CDR3 is 15 amino acids long. Germline values: CDR1 GTSNPN, CDR2 SVGIG (reference sequence). The CDR3 here is CAWSAVRGRNSPLFF. CDR3 DNA, as far as it was read: TGTGCCTGGAGTGCGGTAAGGGGCCGTAATTCACCG.

Points on this clone: From the germline J gene comes the end of the CDR3, since the read stops 3 residues before it. The chain joins TRBV20-1 to TRBJ2-5; D may be TRBD2 (6 bases). The CDR3 contains 13 residues. The V end was cut by 3 bases, the J end by 2 bases, with 10 bases between. In germline, CDR1 is DFQATT, CDR2 SNEGSKA (reference sequence). This CDR3 reads CSARPGTQETQYF. The CDR3 bases that were read are TGCAGTGCTAGGCCCGGGACTCAAGAGACC.

As regards this clone: The CDR3 goes on 3 residues after the read ends, and that part is filled in from the germline J gene. The chain is built from TRBV7-2 and TRBJ1-1; 10 positions match TRBD1. The V and J ends lost 8 bases and 6 bases, in that order; junction bases with no gene match: 9. The CDR3 is 14 residues long. Germline V gene lookup returns CDR1 SGHTA and CDR2 FQGNSA. CDR3 region: CASDQTGGSAEAFF. The CDR3 bases that were read are TGTGCCAGCGATCAGACAGGGGGCAGCGCTGAA.

With respect to this clone: With the read ending 3 residues before the CDR3 end, the germline J gene is used to fill in that end. J is TRBJ2-3 and V is TRBV18; 8 nucleotides match TRBD2. The CDR3 loop spans 15 amino acids. The germline V gene encodes CDR1 KGHSH and CDR2 LQKENI. CDR3: CASSPHSGGTETQYF. The CDR3 DNA, read in part, is TGTGCCAGCTCACCCCACTCGGGGGGGACGGAGACG.

Comment on this clone: The DNA ends 3 residues before the CDR3 does, and the rest of the CDR3 is filled in from the germline J gene. This chain joins TRBV19 and TRBJ2-1; 10 nucleotides agree with TRBD1. With V trimmed by 4 bases and J by 9 bases, 6 bases remained unmatched. Looked up from germline, CDR1 is LNHDA and CDR2 is SQIVND (reference sequence). The CDR3 is 14 residues long. The CDR3 is CASSTRTGGLEQFF. CDR3 bases read: TGTGCCAGTAGTACCCGGACAGGGGGTCTTGAG. The whole variable domain, remainder taken from reference TRBV19 and TRBJ2-1, is DGGITQSPKYLFRKEGQNVTLSCEQNLNHDAMYWYRQDPGQGLRLIYYSQIVNDFQKGDIAEGYSVSREKKESFPLTVTSAQKNPTAFYLCASSTRTGGLEQFFGPGTRLTVL.

CDR3 sequence reads: CSARLAGVTDTQYF. CDR3 bases read: TGCAGTGCCCGACTAGCGGGAGTTACAGATACG. The V and J genes are TRBV20-1 and TRBJ2-3; the match to TRBD2 covers 12 bases. Coverage ceases 3 residues before the CDR3 finishes, and the germline J gene fills in the end. The V gene's germline CDR1 is DFQATT and CDR2 SNEGSKA (reference sequence). After removal of 6 bases from V and 3 bases from J, the junction contained 4 bases not matched to a gene. The CDR3 runs to 14 residues.

As regards this clone: Sequencing ends 3 residues short of the CDR3 end; the germline J gene provides the rest. This chain joins TRBV14 and TRBJ1-1, with D possibly matching TRBD1 (6 bases). The CDR3 consists of 13 residues. Trimming stripped 6 bases from V and 1 base from J, with 9 bases between. Per germline, CDR1 SGHDN and CDR2 FVKESK. The DNA read from the CDR3 is TGTGCCAGCAGACAGGGTCCGAACACTGAA. This sequence encodes CASRQGPNTE. The complete CDR3 protein is CASRQGPNTEAFF.

Points on this clone: The CDR3 end lies 3 residues beyond the end of the read and is filled in from the germline J gene. The V and J genes are TRBV20-1 and TRBJ1-5; D unresolved. V was trimmed by 0 bases and J by 4 bases, leaving 13 bases between them. CDR3 length equals 15 residues. Germline V gene data show CDR1 as DFQATT and CDR2 as SNEGSKA (reference sequence). The CDR3 DNA, read in part, is TGCAGTGCTAGAGATCCGTCCCTCGGGAATCAGCCC. Encoded protein: CSARDPSLGNQP. The entire CDR3 is CSARDPSLGNQPQHF.

CDR3 DNA (partial): TGTGCCTGGATAACTAGCGGATATGCCAATACC. Its translation is CAWITSGYANT. The complete CDR3 protein is CAWITSGYANTYTF. J is TRBJ1-2 and V is TRBV30; D gene unclear. The read ends 3 residues early relative to the CDR3; the germline J gene fills the gap. CDR1 is GTSNPN, CDR2 SVGIG, per germline (reference sequence). The CDR3 consists of 14 residues. The full variable domain, in which reference TRBV30 and TRBJ1-2 provide the parts outside the CDR3, is SQTIHQWPATLVQPVGSPLSLECTVEGTSNPNLYWYRQAAGRGLQLLFYSVGIGQISSEVPQNLSASRPQDRQFILSSKKLLLSDSGFYLCAWITSGYANTYTFGSGTRLTVV.

On this clone itself: Coverage ceases 3 residues before the CDR3 finishes, and the germline J gene fills in the end. J is TRBJ1-5 and V is TRBV5-4, with TRBD1 matching over 7 bases. Trimming at V came to 2 bases and at J to 6 bases, leaving 11 bases not matched to a gene. This CDR3 has 16 amino acids. Germline V gene sequence: CDR1 SGHNT, CDR2 YYREEE (reference sequence). CDR3 DNA (partial): TGTGCCAGCAGCTTTGGAGGGGGCGCGAATAGTCAGCCC. Translating it yields CASSFGGGANSQP. The complete CDR3 sequence is CASSFGGGANSQPQHF.

Concerning this clone: The read ends 3 residues shy of where the CDR3 ends; the end is completed using the germline J gene. The chain couples TRBV18 to TRBJ2-3, with 12 bases fitting TRBD2. The CDR3 is 16 residues long. Germline CDR1 KGHSH, CDR2 LQKENI. CDR3 loop: CASSPLGTSGQETQYF. CDR3 bases read: TGTGCCAGCTCACCACTAGGGACTAGCGGGCAAGAGACG.

Comment on this clone: The read is 3 residues too short to cover the CDR3 end, so that end is filled in from the germline J gene. The rearrangement joins TRBV19 to TRBJ2-3, with 8 bases matching TRBD1. Germline loops: CDR1 LNHDA, CDR2 SQIVND (reference sequence). This CDR3 comprises 16 residues. CDR3 sequence: CASTDRAGGGWETQYF. The CDR3 DNA, read in part, is TGTGCCAGTACCGACAGGGCAGGGGGCGGATGGGAGACG.

For this clone: The CDR3 end falls 3 residues outside the read, so it is completed with the germline J gene. The chain recombines TRBV19 with TRBJ2-2, with a weak D call TRBD1 (6 bases). CDR3 length: 17 residues. Germline CDR1 and CDR2: LNHDA and SQIVND (reference sequence). CDR3: CASSASGHNSGANVLFF. The covered CDR3 bases are TGTGCCAGTTCAGCCTCGGGACACAACTCTGGGGCCAACGTG.

As concerns this clone: Read data end 3 residues before the CDR3 end; the end is taken from the germline J gene. The V gene is TRBV5-5, the J gene TRBJ2-1; TRBD2 aligns across 11 bases. Losses at the gene ends were 4 bases for V and 3 bases for J; bases not matched to a gene: 3. Germline V CDR1 and CDR2: SGHKS, YYEKEE (reference sequence). The CDR3 has 15 residues. The CDR3: CASSLAGGNYNEQFF. Partial CDR3 DNA: TGTGCCAGCAGCCTAGCGGGGGGAAACTACAATGAG. Using reference TRBV5-5 and TRBJ2-1 for the parts outside the CDR3, the full variable domain is DAGVTQSPTHLIKTRGQQVTLRCSPISGHKSVSWYQQVLGQGPQFIFQYYEKEERGRGNFPDRFSARQFPNYSSELNVNALLLGDSALYLCASSLAGGNYNEQFFGPGTRLTVL.

Worth noting for this clone: The sequence runs out 3 residues before the end of the CDR3; the remainder is reconstructed from the germline J gene. This sequence joins TRBV7-9 and TRBJ2-3, with D perhaps TRBD2 (6 bases). The CDR3 extends over 15 amino acids. The germline gives CDR1 SEHNR, CDR2 FQNEAQ (reference sequence). V lost 1 base, J lost 2 bases, and 10 bases lay in between. The sequenced part of the CDR3 DNA is TGTGCCAGCAGCTTAGGCCGCGGGATCACAGATACG. It encodes CASSLGRGITDT. The full CDR3 protein reads CASSLGRGITDTQYF. Together with reference TRBV7-9 and TRBJ2-3, the CDR3 gives the full variable domain: DTGVSQNPRHKITKRGQNVTFRCDPISEHNRLYWYRQTLGQGPEFLTYFQNEAQLEKSRLLSDRFSAERPKGSFSTLEIQRTEQGDSAMYLCASSLGRGITDTQYFGPGTRLTVL.

A remark on this clone: The sequenced fragment ends 3 residues before the CDR3 boundary, so the rest is inferred from the germline J gene. This chain joins TRBV20-1 and TRBJ1-2; no clear D gene. Looked up from germline, CDR1 is DFQATT and CDR2 is SNEGSKA (reference sequence). Trimming took 5 bases from V and 2 from J, leaving 3 bases between them. This CDR3 is 10 amino acids long. The sequenced part of the CDR3 DNA is TGCAGTGCTCTGAACTATGGC. This translates into CSALNYG. The full-length CDR3 reads as CSALNYGYTF.

For this clone: At one end, the junction sequence differs from germline, possibly due to a read error. The CDR3 is cut off 3 residues early in the read; its end comes from the germline J gene. The sample holds other DNA sequences that translate to the same CDR3. V is TRBV2 and J is TRBJ1-3; TRBD1 matches at 8 bases. CDR1 and CDR2 (germline): SNHLY, FYNNEI. CDR3 length: 15 residues. CDR3 region: CASRESTGDGNTIYF. The CDR3 bases that were read are TGTGCCAGCAGGGAATCGACAGGGGACGGAAACACT.

The CDR3 here is CASRQEETQYF. The sequenced part of the CDR3 DNA is TGCGCCAGCAGACAAGAGGAGACC. The rearrangement uses TRBV5-1 and TRBJ2-5; D unclear. The CDR3 is cut off 3 residues early in the read; its end comes from the germline J gene. The CDR3 is 11 amino acids. Trimming shortened V by 5 bases and J by 5 bases, and 7 bases separated the two germline ends. Germline CDR1 reads SGHRS; CDR2 reads YFSETQ.

Points on this clone: The missing CDR3 end, 3 residues past where the read stops, is filled in from the germline J gene. The rearrangement uses TRBV9 and TRBJ2-5; no reliable D call. Germline V gene sequence: CDR1 SGDLS, CDR2 YYNGEE. CDR3 length: 13 amino acids. V was clipped by 0 bases and J by 5 bases, with 8 bases between them. The CDR3 spells CASSVEPQETQYF. CDR3 DNA, as far as it was read: TGTGCCAGCAGCGTAGAACCCCAGGAGACC.